Listed here are 20 T cell receptor beta chains from one sample, sequenced in a study of Ad26.COV2.S vaccination and SARS-CoV-2 variants. Clones were read by immunoSEQ multiplex PCR, and TCRdb kept only the in-frame ones, dropping some. This table holds about 220,000 clones, 85% to 90% found once. Documented treatment: 15 to 20 received Ad26.COV2.S at low or high dose, single or two shots; roughly five received placebo; per-sample allocation not given. Each sample was drawn 63 days after the first injection (of vaccine or placebo). Material: peripheral blood, obtained in a trial of Ad26.COV2.S vaccine versus placebo. Receptors originate from a person between 18 and 65 years old who received the Ad26.COV2.S COVID-19 vaccine or a placebo.

The CDR3 here is CASSIRTSGGALDNEQFF. CDR3 in DNA: TGTGCCAGCAGCATCCGGACTAGCGGGGGGGCTCTCGACAATGAGCAGTTCTTC. The chain links TRBV7-9 to TRBJ2-1, with TRBD2 matching 15 bases. This CDR3 is 18 amino acids long. Germline CDR1 reads SEHNR; CDR2 reads FQNEAQ (reference sequence). The trim removed 5 bases at V and 5 bases at J, leaving 10 bases unmatched.

This chain uses TRBV4-3 with TRBJ1-2; no firm D call. The V end lost 0 bases, the J end lost 2 bases, and 7 bases lay between the germline ends. Germline values: CDR1 LGHNA, CDR2 YSLEER. The CDR3 runs to 14 residues. CDR3 coding DNA: TGCGCCAGCAGCCAAGAGAACAGCAACTATGGCTACACCTTC. Translating it yields CASSQENSNYGYTF.

The chain links TRBV4-3 to TRBJ2-7; D ambiguous. Trimming removed 0 bases at V and 3 bases at J, with 6 bases between. Germline values: CDR1 LGHNA, CDR2 YSLEER. The CDR3 is 13 residues long. The CDR3 DNA sequence: TGCGCCAGCAGCCAAGACTCGGGCTACGAGCAGTACTTC. It translates to CASSQDSGYEQYF.

This chain uses TRBV3-1 (or the pseudogene TRBV3-2) with TRBJ1-1; D unresolved. The V end lost 3 bases, the J end lost 5 bases, and 19 bases lay between the germline ends. Per germline, CDR1 LGHDT and CDR2 YNNKEL (reference sequence). The CDR3 consists of 16 residues. The CDR3 loop reads CASSQSSGLFPTEAFF. In nucleotides, the CDR3 is TGTGCCAGCAGCCAGAGTTCGGGCCTCTTTCCAACTGAAGCTTTCTTT.

The V call is TRBV28, the J call TRBJ2-7; the D is unclear. The CDR3 sequence is 11 residues long. Per germline, CDR1 MDHEN and CDR2 SYDVKM. V shed 3 bases and J shed 5 bases, with 5 bases lying between them. The CDR3 DNA reads TGTGCCAGCAGTTTTAGCAACGAGCAGTACTTC. Its protein product is CASSFSNEQYF.

The V gene is TRBV12-3 or TRBV12-4, the J gene TRBJ2-1; D remains ambiguous. This CDR3 is 12 amino acids long. Between the trimmed V and J ends, which lost 5 bases and 6 bases, there was a span of 8 bases. The CDR3 reads CASSRPGNEQFF. The CDR3 bases are TGTGCCAGCAGTAGACCGGGCAATGAGCAGTTCTTC.

V usage is TRBV7-2 and J usage is TRBJ2-1, with D perhaps matching TRBD2 (5 bases). The germline V gene has CDR1 SGHTA and CDR2 FQGNSA. Trimming pared 5 bases from V and 3 bases from J, leaving 11 bases between. There are 14 residues in the CDR3. For the CDR3, the DNA is TGTGCCAGCAGCCAACATACTAGCTACAATGAGCAGTTCTTC. Its protein is CASSQHTSYNEQFF.

This clone was detected a few times. V and J are TRBV30 and TRBJ1-1; D gene uncertain. Trimming removed 2 bases from V and 0 bases from J, with 4 bases in between. There are 12 residues in the CDR3. Germline V gives CDR1 GTSNPN, CDR2 SVGIG (reference sequence). The CDR3 reads CAWSWMNTEAFF. The DNA for the CDR3 is TGTGCCTGGAGTTGGATGAACACTGAAGCTTTCTTT.

The chain uses TRBV15 and TRBJ1-3; D not resolved. The CDR3 covers 13 residues. The germline gives CDR1 LNHNV, CDR2 YYDKDF (reference sequence). V gave up 9 bases and J gave up 0 bases, with 9 bases separating them. CDR3 loop: CATTVDSGNTIYF. CDR3 nucleotides: TGTGCCACAACCGTCGACTCTGGAAACACCATATATTTT.

This chain connects TRBV6-2 or TRBV6-3 to TRBJ1-2; D is undetermined. V was cut by 0 bases and J by 4 bases, with 3 bases left in between. CDR3 length: 12 amino acids. Germline V gene lookup returns CDR1 MNHEY and CDR2 SVGEGT. Here the CDR3 DNA reads TGTGCCAGCAGTTACTCTTCCTATGGCTACACCTTC. This encodes CASSYSSYGYTF.

The chain's CDR3 is CASSRQPTSGNTDTQYF. The CDR3 DNA reads TGTGCCAGCAGTCGCCAACCGACTAGCGGCAACACAGATACGCAGTATTTT. This chain connects TRBV6-2 or TRBV6-3 to TRBJ2-3; 9 bases line up with TRBD2. CDR1 and CDR2 from the germline V gene are MNHEY and SVGEGT. Germline trimming cut 5 bases from V and 2 bases from J; bases unmatched to any gene: 11. This CDR3 is built from 17 residues.

The chain has TRBV2 and TRBJ1-3; TRBD1 might be the D (6 bases). In germline, CDR1 is SNHLY, CDR2 FYNNEI. V lost 1 base, J lost 1 base, and 11 bases lay in between. The CDR3 totals 16 residues. For the CDR3, the DNA is TGTGCCAGCAGTGAAGGGAAGGACAGATCTGGAAACACCATATATTTT. This sequence encodes CASSEGKDRSGNTIYF.

The rearrangement joins TRBV6-5 to TRBJ2-3, with a weak D call TRBD1 (6 bases). Germline V gene data show CDR1 as MNHEY and CDR2 as SVGAGI. Trimming removed 7 bases from V and 2 bases from J, with 13 bases in between. This CDR3 has 14 residues. The DNA of the CDR3 is TGTGCCAGCACTTTGGACAGAAACACAGATACGCAGTATTTT. Protein sequence: CASTLDRNTDTQYF.

The chain uses TRBV10-2 and TRBJ2-1; 7 bases agree with TRBD1. CDR1 and CDR2 from the germline V gene are WSHSY and SAAADI. The junction had 12 bases not matched to a gene; V was cut back by 6 bases and J by 7 bases. The CDR3 spans 15 residues. CDR3 loop: CASSNDRVSWNEQFF. Written as DNA, the CDR3 is TGCGCCAGCAGCAACGACAGGGTAAGCTGGAATGAGCAGTTCTTC.

V gene TRBV27 combines with J gene TRBJ2-2, with no clear D. V gave up 7 bases and J gave up 7 bases, with 7 bases separating them. The CDR3 has 11 amino acids. Germline CDR1 reads MNHEY; CDR2 reads SMNVEV (reference sequence). The CDR3, as DNA: TGTGCCAGCAAGGGCGGCGGGGAGCTGTTTTTT. Residues: CASKGGGELFF.

The gene calls are TRBV9 and TRBJ2-5, with a tentative D call TRBD2 (7 bases). Trimming cost V 3 bases and J 5 bases, with 14 bases left between them. The CDR3 consists of 14 residues. CDR1 is SGDLS, CDR2 YYNGEE, per germline. The CDR3 sequence: CASSGTAGYETQYF. Written as DNA, the CDR3 is TGTGCCAGCAGCGGGACAGCGGGATATGAGACCCAGTACTTC. Looking up the rest from reference TRBV9 and TRBJ2-5 gives the full variable domain: DSGVTQTPKHLITATGQRVTLRCSPRSGDLSVYWYQQSLDQGLQFLIQYYNGEERAKGNILERFSAQQFPDLHSELNLSSLELGDSALYFCASSGTAGYETQYFGPGTRLLVL.

The rearrangement joins TRBV4-3 to TRBJ2-7; 7 bases are shared with TRBD2. The CDR3 runs 16 residues. In germline, CDR1 is LGHNA, CDR2 YSLEER. Losses at the gene ends were 1 base for V and 2 bases for J; bases not matched to a gene: 8. The CDR3 protein is CASSQATTRGAYEQYF. DNA of the CDR3: TGCGCCAGCAGCCAAGCCACGACCCGGGGGGCCTACGAGCAGTACTTC.

This clone was seen more than once but under ten times. At the DNA level, this CDR3 is encoded by other sequences in the same sample as well. The gene calls are TRBV4-2 and TRBJ2-1, with TRBD2 matching over 9 bases. CDR1 LGHNA and CDR2 YNFKEQ come from the germline V gene. The CDR3 loop spans 16 amino acids. V lost 0 bases, J lost 8 bases, and 8 bases stayed unmatched. CDR3 in DNA: TGTGCCAGCAGCCAAGAGGGTAGCGGGAGTATCTATGAGCAGTTCTTC. It translates to CASSQEGSGSIYEQFF.

In its sample, this clone was seen once. J is TRBJ1-1 and V is TRBV30, with 7 bases that match TRBD1. CDR3 length: 13 amino acids. Trimming took 4 bases from V and 4 from J; bases not matched to a gene: 6. Germline lookup yields CDR1 GTSNPN and CDR2 SVGIG (reference sequence). The CDR3 region is CAWTDRVGTEAFF. The CDR3 DNA is TGTGCCTGGACAGACAGGGTTGGCACTGAAGCTTTCTTT.

The chain joins TRBV6-5 to TRBJ2-7; D could derive from TRBD1 or TRBD2 (5 bases each). The CDR3 sequence is 14 residues long. Trimming took off 2 bases at V and 6 bases at J, with 14 bases between the two ends. Germline lookup yields CDR1 MNHEY and CDR2 SVGAGI. CDR3 DNA sequence: TGTGCCAGCAGTTACGGGGGTTCAGGCTCCGAGCAGTACTTC. Amino acids: CASSYGGSGSEQYF.